Shown below are 18 T cell receptor beta chains from a single sample sequenced in a study of blood T cell repertoires in COVID-19. The assay was immunoSEQ multiplex PCR, and TCRdb's table has in-frame clones only and misses some. The repertoire holds 80,000 to 100,000 clones, with roughly 80% as singletons. The source material was peripheral blood. Every receptor here comes from a human donor in a cohort sampled during active COVID-19.

The rearrangement uses TRBV6-6 and TRBJ2-7; D perhaps matches TRBD1 (5 bases). V was shortened by 10 bases and J by 1 base, with 20 bases between the two germline ends. Germline V CDR1 and CDR2: MNHNY, SVGAGI (reference sequence). The CDR3 consists of 15 residues. The CDR3 spells CATQLRQGGSYEQYF. The CDR3, as DNA: TGTGCCACCCAGTTACGGCAGGGTGGGTCCTACGAGCAGTACTTC.

The chain joins TRBV2 to TRBJ2-7; 7 nucleotides agree with TRBD2. The J segment lost 7 bases and the V segment lost 8 bases, leaving 17 bases of the junction unmatched. Germline V gives CDR1 SNHLY, CDR2 FYNNEI. CDR3 size: 15 residues. This CDR3 reads CASLPGEGPQVEQYF. The CDR3 DNA is TGTGCCAGCCTACCTGGGGAGGGGCCCCAAGTAGAGCAGTACTTC.

The chain uses TRBV5-1 and TRBJ2-7; 7 bases map to TRBD2. With V trimmed by 2 bases and J by 2 bases, 4 bases remained unmatched. CDR1 and CDR2 (germline): SGHRS, YFSETQ. CDR3 length: 14 residues. The CDR3 DNA follows: TGCGCCAGCAGCTTAGCAGCGGGAACCTACGAGCAGTACTTC. Encoded protein: CASSLAAGTYEQYF.

V and J are TRBV4-2 and TRBJ1-3, with D unresolved. Germline V lookup: CDR1 LGHNA, CDR2 YNFKEQ. CDR3 size: 16 residues. Trimming pared 4 bases from V and 2 bases from J, leaving 15 bases between. The CDR3: CASSPWAGQAGNTIYF. CDR3 DNA: TGTGCCAGCAGCCCGTGGGCAGGCCAAGCTGGAAACACCATATATTTT.

The gene calls are TRBV19 and TRBJ2-2; 8 nucleotides agree with TRBD1. Per the germline V gene, CDR1 is LNHDA and CDR2 is SQIVND (reference sequence). V dropped 3 bases and J dropped 6; count of bases not matched to a gene: 12. The CDR3 has 17 amino acids. Here the CDR3 reads CASSITPTGVRPGELFF. In nucleotides, the CDR3 is TGTGCCAGTAGTATCACCCCGACAGGGGTCAGGCCCGGGGAGCTGTTTTTT. The full variable domain, in which reference TRBV19 and TRBJ2-2 provide the parts outside the CDR3, is DGGITQSPKYLFRKEGQNVTLSCEQNLNHDAMYWYRQDPGQGLRLIYYSQIVNDFQKGDIAEGYSVSREKKESFPLTVTSAQKNPTAFYLCASSITPTGVRPGELFFGEGSRLTVL.

In this sample, this clone turned up many times. The chain links TRBV7-9 to TRBJ1-5, with D possibly TRBD1 on 5 matching bases. The germline gives CDR1 SEHNR, CDR2 FQNEAQ (reference sequence). The length of the CDR3 is 14 residues. Trimming shortened V by 4 bases and J by 4 bases, and 11 bases separated the two germline ends. The DNA for the CDR3 is TGTGCCAGCAGCTCGGCAGGGCCTAATCAGCCCCAGCATTTT. Its translation: CASSSAGPNQPQHF.

In its sample, this clone was seen a few times. The rearrangement joins TRBV18 to TRBJ1-5; D is possibly TRBD1 (5 bases). The CDR3 is 15 residues long. Germline assignment: CDR1 KGHSH and CDR2 LQKENI. V was clipped by 3 bases and J by 1 base, with 10 bases between them. This chain's CDR3 is CASSPDSVSNQPQHF. Written as DNA, the CDR3 is TGTGCCAGCTCACCCGACAGCGTAAGCAATCAGCCCCAGCATTTT.

This sequence joins TRBV5-1 and TRBJ2-6; 11 bases match TRBD2. Trimming removed 4 bases from V and 0 bases from J; junction bases left unmatched: 3. This CDR3 is built from 17 residues. The germline gives CDR1 SGHRS, CDR2 YFSETQ. CDR3 loop: CASSLAGGISGANVLTF. The CDR3 DNA follows: TGCGCCAGCAGCCTAGCGGGAGGCATCTCTGGGGCCAACGTCCTGACTTTC.

The chain has TRBV15 and TRBJ1-1; D may be TRBD1 (6 bases). This CDR3 has 16 residues. The ends were cut back, 0 bases at V and 4 bases at J, with 15 bases in the middle. Germline assignment: CDR1 LNHNV and CDR2 YYDKDF (reference sequence). CDR3: CATSRDYKGEGTEAFF. In DNA form, the CDR3 reads TGTGCCACCAGCAGAGATTATAAGGGGGAGGGCACTGAAGCTTTCTTT.

The rearrangement links TRBV28 to TRBJ1-2; weak D call: TRBD1 (6 bases). Germline CDR1 is MDHEN and CDR2 is SYDVKM. There are 16 residues in the CDR3. Trimming left V 8 bases short and J 3 bases short, with 22 bases between. The CDR3 is CASRRIVGGSDYGYTF. The CDR3 nucleotides read TGTGCCAGCCGCCGGATAGTAGGGGGATCAGACTATGGCTACACCTTC.

The chain links TRBV4-1 to TRBJ2-2; 9 nucleotides align to TRBD2. The CDR3 totals 16 residues. CDR1 MGHRA and CDR2 YSYEKL come from the germline V gene. Trimming cost V 4 bases and J 5 bases; bases outside gene matches: 8. The CDR3: CASSPRTSEITGELFF. CDR3 coding DNA: TGCGCCAGCAGCCCCCGGACTAGCGAAATTACCGGGGAGCTGTTTTTT.

This chain connects TRBV28 to TRBJ1-1; D call uncertain. V was shortened by 7 bases and J by 7 bases, with 19 bases between the two germline ends. This CDR3 is 14 amino acids long. Germline-derived CDR1 and CDR2 are MDHEN and SYDVKM. In DNA form, the CDR3 reads TGTGCCAGCACCCCACCCGGAGGAACATTTGAAGCTTTCTTT. It encodes CASTPPGGTFEAFF. The full variable domain, with the rest looked up from reference TRBV28 and TRBJ1-1, is DVKVTQSSRYLVKRTGEKVFLECVQDMDHENMFWYRQDPGLGLRLIYFSYDVKMKEKGDIPEGYSVSREKKERFSLILESASTNQTSMYLCASTPPGGTFEAFFGQGTRLTVV.

The chain combines TRBV10-1 with TRBJ2-7; 8 bases line up with TRBD2. The V gene end was trimmed by 6 bases and the J gene end by 1 base; junction bases not matched to a gene: 8. CDR1 is WNHNN, CDR2 SYGVQD, per germline (reference sequence). The CDR3 extends over 15 amino acids. Here the CDR3 DNA reads TGCGCCAGCAGCGGGCCGTCGGGGGGGTCCTACGAGCAGTACTTC. Translated, it gives CASSGPSGGSYEQYF.

The rearrangement joins TRBV28 to TRBJ1-2, with 8 bases identical to TRBD1. This CDR3 spans 16 amino acids. J lost 1 base, V lost 5 bases, and 9 bases had no gene match. CDR1 and CDR2 from the germline V gene are MDHEN and SYDVKM. The CDR3 coding sequence is TGTGCCAGCAGTCCCTGGGGGGACAGGCATAACTATGGCTACACCTTC. This gives the protein CASSPWGDRHNYGYTF.

The rearrangement joins TRBV28 to TRBJ1-2; 10 bases map to TRBD1. The germline gives CDR1 MDHEN, CDR2 SYDVKM. The V gene end was trimmed by 5 bases and the J gene end by 3 bases; junction bases not matched to a gene: 6. The CDR3 runs 15 residues. DNA for the CDR3: TGTGCCAGCAGTAGGGGGGGGACAGGGGACTATGGCTACACCTTC. This codes for CASSRGGTGDYGYTF.

The genes are TRBV7-9 and TRBJ1-4; D uncertain. This CDR3 comprises 17 residues. Per germline, CDR1 SEHNR and CDR2 FQNEAQ (reference sequence). V lost 5 bases to trimming and J lost 0 bases, with 16 bases between them. CDR3 nucleotide sequence: TGTGCCAGCAGCCCCCAATATGGCAGTTCAACTAATGAAAAACTGTTTTTT. Translation gives CASSPQYGSSTNEKLFF. Based on the CDR3 plus reference TRBV7-9 and TRBJ1-4, the full variable domain is DTGVSQNPRHKITKRGQNVTFRCDPISEHNRLYWYRQTLGQGPEFLTYFQNEAQLEKSRLLSDRFSAERPKGSFSTLEIQRTEQGDSAMYLCASSPQYGSSTNEKLFFGSGTQLSVL.

This chain uses TRBV24-1 with TRBJ2-3, with TRBD2 matching 10 bases. The V and J ends lost 0 bases and 5 bases, in that order; junction bases with no gene match: 7. There are 17 residues in the CDR3. Germline V lookup: CDR1 KGHDR, CDR2 SFDVKD. CDR3: CATSDLGPPSGGDTQYF. CDR3 nucleotide sequence: TGTGCCACCAGTGATTTGGGCCCGCCTAGCGGGGGAGATACGCAGTATTTT.

V and J are TRBV19 and TRBJ2-6; a weak D match, TRBD1 (6 bases). CDR1 and CDR2 (germline): LNHDA, SQIVND (reference sequence). Trimming shortened V by 1 base and J by 0 bases, and 10 bases separated the two germline ends. The CDR3 runs 17 residues. The CDR3 sequence is CASSIGGRSSGANVLTF. The CDR3 DNA reads as TGTGCCAGTAGTATAGGGGGGCGCAGCTCTGGGGCCAACGTCCTGACTTTC.